The 21 T cell receptor beta chains below were found in one sample sequenced in a study of neoadjuvant nivolumab and ipilimumab in lung cancer. Assay used: immunoSEQ multiplex PCR; TCRdb lists only in-frame clones, some missing. The table lists some 9,100 clones, roughly 80% of them singletons, with approximately 3.2% in the top ten. Sequencing was performed on tumor tissue, taken after neoadjuvant nivolumab, alone or with ipilimumab, at or shortly before surgery. These receptors all come from an adult with non-small cell lung cancer.

The CDR3 bases are TGTGCCGGCACGCCCGGGGTGAATGAGCAGTTCTTC. Translation gives CAGTPGVNEQFF. The rearrangement uses TRBV2 and TRBJ2-1; D is perhaps TRBD2 (5 bases). This CDR3 spans 12 amino acids. Trimming removed 11 bases from V and 7 bases from J, with 15 bases in between. The germline gives CDR1 SNHLY, CDR2 FYNNEI. The complete variable domain, with remaining parts taken from reference TRBV2 and TRBJ2-1, reads EPEVTQTPSHQVTQMGQEVILRCVPISNHLYFYWYRQILGQKVEFLVSFYNNEISEKSEIFDDQFSVERPDGSNFTLKIRSTKLEDSAMYFCAGTPGVNEQFFGPGTRLTVL.

V gene TRBV7-9 combines with J gene TRBJ2-7, with D possibly TRBD2 on 5 matching bases. CDR1 is SEHNR and CDR2 is FQNEAQ in the germline V gene (reference sequence). There are 18 residues in the CDR3. V lost 1 base, J lost 2 bases, and 21 bases lay in between. CDR3 protein: CASSLVSWGSGVAYEQYF. DNA for the CDR3: TGTGCCAGCAGCTTAGTTTCGTGGGGAAGCGGAGTGGCCTACGAGCAGTACTTC.

The J gene is TRBJ2-2, the V gene TRBV5-1; 9 bases map to TRBD1. This CDR3 spans 15 amino acids. Germline values: CDR1 SGHRS, CDR2 YFSETQ. The V and J ends lost 3 bases and 5 bases, in that order; junction bases with no gene match: 5. CDR3 bases: TGCGCCAGCAGCTCGACAGGGGGAGAAACCGGGGAGCTGTTTTTT. Encoded protein: CASSSTGGETGELFF.

In its sample, this clone was seen a few times. This chain links TRBV5-1 with TRBJ2-3; 10 nucleotides agree with TRBD2. In germline, CDR1 is SGHRS, CDR2 YFSETQ. The CDR3 consists of 16 residues. The J segment lost 0 bases and the V segment lost 4 bases, leaving 5 bases of the junction unmatched. CDR3 residues: CASSQGTSDSTDTQYF. The CDR3 DNA reads TGCGCCAGCAGCCAAGGGACTAGCGATAGCACAGATACGCAGTATTTT.

The chain is built from TRBV7-2 and TRBJ1-2; 7 bases line up with TRBD1. The length of the CDR3 is 14 residues. V trimming: 1 base; J trimming: 7 bases; junction bases outside the gene matches: 6. Per germline, CDR1 SGHTA and CDR2 FQGNSA. The CDR3: CASSLGTGAVGYTF. Here the CDR3 DNA reads TGTGCCAGCAGCTTAGGGACAGGAGCTGTTGGCTACACCTTC.

V usage is TRBV5-1 and J usage is TRBJ2-5; 9 nucleotides align to TRBD2. CDR3 size: 15 residues. The V gene's germline CDR1 is SGHRS and CDR2 YFSETQ. The V segment lost 0 bases and the J segment 4 bases; nucleotides outside the gene matches: 4. CDR3 loop: CASSLAAGGLETQYF. CDR3 nucleotide sequence: TGCGCCAGCAGCTTGGCGGCGGGAGGGCTAGAGACCCAGTACTTC.

The gene calls are TRBV6-5 and TRBJ1-3; maybe TRBD1 (6 bases). Per the germline V gene, CDR1 is MNHEY and CDR2 is SVGAGI. V lost 6 bases to trimming and J lost 4 bases, with 16 bases between them. CDR3 length: 15 amino acids. The CDR3 spells CASRFLRGSGNTIYF. In DNA, the CDR3 is TGTGCCAGCAGATTTCTCAGGGGTTCCGGAAACACCATATATTTT.

This chain links TRBV7-2 with TRBJ1-1; D is uncertain. The germline V and J ends were trimmed by 1 base and 11 bases, with 14 bases remaining between them. Germline V gene sequence: CDR1 SGHTA, CDR2 FQGNSA. The CDR3 loop spans 13 amino acids. The CDR3 DNA reads as TGTGCCAGCAGCTTAGAGGCAAGCGACCGGGCTTTCTTT. This codes for CASSLEASDRAFF.

The sample holds a few counts of this clone. The V gene is TRBV19, the J gene TRBJ2-1, with D perhaps matching TRBD2 (6 bases). Per germline, CDR1 LNHDA and CDR2 SQIVND (reference sequence). Trimming pared 4 bases from V and 8 bases from J, leaving 18 bases between. The CDR3 runs 15 residues. The DNA of the CDR3 is TGTGCCAGTAGTAACTACCCCGGAGGGGACGATGAGCAGTTCTTC. Its translation: CASSNYPGGDDEQFF.

J is TRBJ1-1 and V is TRBV7-9, with 7 bases lining up with TRBD1. The V segment lost 5 bases and the J segment 1 base; nucleotides outside the gene matches: 13. Looked up from germline, CDR1 is SEHNR and CDR2 is FQNEAQ (reference sequence). The CDR3 loop spans 17 amino acids. The CDR3 region is CASSPDRVRGWNTEAFF. The DNA for the CDR3 is TGTGCCAGCAGCCCAGACAGGGTACGGGGATGGAACACTGAAGCTTTCTTT.

The rearrangement uses TRBV28 and TRBJ1-2; TRBD1 is a possible D gene (5 bases). The germline gives CDR1 MDHEN, CDR2 SYDVKM. Trimming took 6 bases from V and 4 from J, leaving 15 bases between them. There are 14 residues in the CDR3. CDR3 nucleotides: TGTGCCAGCAGCCGTCCGGCAGGGCTCTATGGCTACACCTTC. Translation: CASSRPAGLYGYTF.

The CDR3: CASSLTGLAGSHTGELFF. The CDR3 DNA is TGTGCCAGCAGCTTGACGGGACTAGCGGGTAGTCACACCGGGGAGCTGTTTTTT. V gene TRBV7-8 combines with J gene TRBJ2-2; TRBD2 aligns across 12 bases. CDR1 and CDR2 from the germline V gene are SGHVS and FQNEAQ. The CDR3 is made up of 18 amino acids. V lost 3 bases and J lost 3; bases outside the gene matches: 8.

The genes are TRBV5-4 and TRBJ2-1; 10 nucleotides match TRBD2. Unmatched junction bases numbered 12, after V lost 5 bases and J lost 7 bases. The CDR3 contains 16 residues. The germline V gene has CDR1 SGHNT and CDR2 YYREEE (reference sequence). In DNA, the CDR3 is TGTGCCAGCAGTAAGGCTAGCGGGGGCCTTGGAAATGAGCAGTTCTTC. It yields the protein CASSKASGGLGNEQFF.

The genes are TRBV19 and TRBJ2-1; TRBD2 might be the D (6 bases). The CDR3 covers 17 residues. CDR1 and CDR2 from the germline V gene are LNHDA and SQIVND (reference sequence). V was clipped by 0 bases and J by 3 bases, with 15 bases between them. Here the CDR3 reads CASSIDLAGIYYNEQFF. CDR3 DNA: TGTGCCAGTAGTATAGATTTGGCGGGAATATACTACAATGAGCAGTTCTTC. Supplemented by reference TRBV19 and TRBJ2-1, the full variable domain reads DGGITQSPKYLFRKEGQNVTLSCEQNLNHDAMYWYRQDPGQGLRLIYYSQIVNDFQKGDIAEGYSVSREKKESFPLTVTSAQKNPTAFYLCASSIDLAGIYYNEQFFGPGTRLTVL.

This chain joins TRBV7-2 and TRBJ2-3; D call uncertain. The CDR3 is made up of 15 amino acids. V was clipped by 3 bases and J by 0 bases, with 10 bases between them. Germline CDR1 and CDR2: SGHTA and FQGNSA. The CDR3 bases are TGTGCCAGCAGCTTCCGCGTTAGGAGCACAGATACGCAGTATTTT. Its protein product is CASSFRVRSTDTQYF. Supplemented by reference TRBV7-2 and TRBJ2-3, the full variable domain reads GAGVSQSPSNKVTEKGKDVELRCDPISGHTALYWYRQSLGQGLEFLIYFQGNSAPDKSGLPSDRFSAERTGGSVSTLTIQRTQQEDSAVYLCASSFRVRSTDTQYFGPGTRLTVL.

The V call is TRBV14, the J call TRBJ1-2; TRBD1 aligns across 7 bases. Germline trimming cut 4 bases from V and 7 bases from J; bases unmatched to any gene: 9. The CDR3 has 14 residues. Per the germline V gene, CDR1 is SGHDN and CDR2 is FVKESK. Here the CDR3 reads CASSPWGTDRGYTF. DNA for the CDR3: TGTGCCAGCAGCCCCTGGGGGACAGACCGTGGCTACACCTTC. Using reference TRBV14 and TRBJ1-2 for the parts outside the CDR3, the full variable domain is EAGVTQFPSHSVIEKGQTVTLRCDPISGHDNLYWYRRVMGKEIKFLLHFVKESKQDESGMPNNRFLAERTGGTYSTLKVQPAELEDSGVYFCASSPWGTDRGYTFGSGTRLTVV.

This rearrangement joins TRBV28 to TRBJ2-7, with TRBD1 identical over 7 bases. CDR3 length equals 16 residues. Germline CDR1 MDHEN, CDR2 SYDVKM. Trimming took 2 bases from V and 3 from J; bases not matched to a gene: 10. CDR3 nucleotide sequence: TGTGCCAGCAGTTTACCCCGAACAGGGGTTAGCTACGAGCAGTACTTC. This sequence encodes CASSLPRTGVSYEQYF.

This clone was seen once. V and J are TRBV6-1 and TRBJ1-1; D is undetermined. The CDR3 consists of 18 residues. From germline, CDR1 is MNHNS and CDR2 SASEGT. Trimming took 4 bases from V and 1 from J, leaving 22 bases between them. The CDR3 loop is CASSATPSPGRRNTEAFF. CDR3 nucleotides: TGTGCCAGCAGTGCCACCCCTTCGCCCGGGAGGCGGAACACTGAAGCTTTCTTT.

J is TRBJ2-7 and V is TRBV30; D unclear. CDR1 GTSNPN and CDR2 SVGIG come from the germline V gene (reference sequence). V lost 0 bases and J 3 bases, leaving 6 bases between the germline ends. The CDR3 loop spans 12 amino acids. The CDR3, as DNA: TGTGCCTGGAGTGTTACGGGCTACGAGCAGTACTTC. Translation: CAWSVTGYEQYF.

CDR3 in amino acids: CASSVGVGTEAFF. CDR3 sequence (DNA): TGTGCCAGCAGCGTAGGCGTGGGCACTGAAGCTTTCTTT. This chain uses TRBV9 with TRBJ1-1; D not resolved. The V and J ends lost 0 bases and 4 bases respectively, with 7 bases between them. The CDR3 totals 13 residues. Per germline, CDR1 SGDLS and CDR2 YYNGEE.

The chain couples TRBV5-6 to TRBJ2-7; maybe TRBD2 (9 bases). The CDR3 spans 18 residues. V was pared by 2 bases and J by 4 bases, with 25 bases between. Germline loops: CDR1 SGHDT, CDR2 YYEEEE. The CDR3 bases are TGTGCCAGCAGCTTTTGGGTCCTAGCGGGACAGGTCCGGTACGAGCAGTACTTC. Translating it yields CASSFWVLAGQVRYEQYF. Full variable domain (missing parts from reference TRBV5-6 and TRBJ2-7): DAGVTQSPTHLIKTRGQQVTLRCSPKSGHDTVSWYQQALGQGPQFIFQYYEEEERQRGNFPDRFSGHQFPNYSSELNVNALLLGDSALYLCASSFWVLAGQVRYEQYFGPGTRLTVT.